Listed below are T cell receptor beta chains from one sample, sequenced in a study of identical twins. MiXCR was run by TCRdb on the 5' RACE reads, yielding one entry per CDR3 protein. Among 1.5 million to 2 million distinct CDR3 sequences, roughly a third were seen once, and the ten largest hold about 0.3%. Specimen: cord blood. The receptors originated from a newborn girl in good health. CDR3s include the opening cysteine and the closing phenylalanine or tryptophan. D genes are given only for firm matches. Some rows have no size entry. The others give once, few or many, or a class for an expanded clone.

J: TRBJ2-5
V: TRBV28
size: few
D: .
DNA: TGTGCCAGCAGTTTCTCCCCAGGGACCCAGTACTTC
CDR3: CASSFSPGTQYF

J: TRBJ2-4
V: TRBV20-1
size: .
D: .
DNA: TGCAGTGCTAGTGTCAGGGGTAAAAACATTCAGTACTTC
CDR3: CSASVRGKNIQYF

J: TRBJ1-1
V: TRBV25-1
size: .
D: TRBD1
DNA: TGTGCCAGCAGTGAAGTTTGGGGACAGGTGGGGAACACTGAAGCTTTCTTT
CDR3: CASSEVWGQVGNTEAFF

J: TRBJ2-6
V: TRBV6-1
size: .
D: TRBD1
DNA: TGTGCCAGCAGTAGGGACAGAGCAAGCTCTGGGGCCAACGTCCTGACTTTC
CDR3: CASSRDRASSGANVLTF

J: TRBJ2-2
V: TRBV21-1
size: .
D: .
DNA: TGTGCCAGCAGCAAAAGTAGGCCTAGCTGTACCGGGGAGCTGTTTTTT
CDR3: CASSKSRPSCTGELFF

J: TRBJ1-4
V: TRBV27
size: .
D: .
DNA: TGTGCCAGCAGTTTTCAGCGTAATGAAAAACTGTTTTTT
CDR3: CASSFQRNEKLFF

J: TRBJ1-2
V: TRBV20-1
size: few
D: .
DNA: TGCAGTGCTAGAGATCAAATCGGCGGGAGCTATGGCTACACCTTC
CDR3: CSARDQIGGSYGYTF

J: TRBJ1-5
V: TRBV5-1
size: .
D: TRBD1
DNA: TGCGCCAGCAGCGCAGACCAGGGGGCCTGGCAGCCCCAGCATTTT
CDR3: CASSADQGAWQPQHF

J: TRBJ2-1
V: TRBV7-2
size: few
D: TRBD2
DNA: TGTGCCAGCAGCTTAGTCCGGACTAGCGGGGGGCCTGTTTACAATGAGCAGTTCTTC
CDR3: CASSLVRTSGGPVYNEQFF

J: TRBJ2-7
V: TRBV5-1
size: .
D: .
DNA: TGCGCCAGCAGCTTGGACGGTCAGGGCCTCTACGAGCAGTACTTC
CDR3: CASSLDGQGLYEQYF

J: TRBJ1-2
V: TRBV6-6
size: many
D: TRBD1
DNA: TGTGCCAGCACCCTGACAGGGGACTATGGCTACACCTTC
CDR3: CASTLTGDYGYTF

J: TRBJ2-7
V: TRBV20-1
size: .
D: TRBD2
DNA: TGCAGTGCTGACCCCCCCGGGGACTATAACTCCTACGAGCAGTACTTC
CDR3: CSADPPGDYNSYEQYF

J: TRBJ2-1
V: TRBV7-2
size: .
D: TRBD2
DNA: TGTGCCAGCAGCATACTACTAGCGGGAGGGTCCAATGAGCAGTTCTTC
CDR3: CASSILLAGGSNEQFF

J: TRBJ2-3
V: TRBV29-1
size: .
D: .
DNA: TGCAGCGCCAGGGGGGCCGCGGCAGATACGCAGTATTTT
CDR3: CSARGAAADTQYF

J: TRBJ1-5
V: TRBV27
size: .
D: .
DNA: TGTGCCAGCAGTCCGGCCTACACTCAGCCCCAGCATTTT
CDR3: CASSPAYTQPQHF

J: TRBJ2-7
V: TRBV18
size: .
D: .
DNA: TGTGCCAGCTCACCACGGGTGGACGCCTACAATGAGCAGTACTTC
CDR3: CASSPRVDAYNEQYF

J: TRBJ1-2
V: TRBV3-1
size: .
D: .
DNA: TGTGCCAGCAGCCAAATTCAGGGCTCAAACTATGGCTACACCTTC
CDR3: CASSQIQGSNYGYTF

J: TRBJ1-1
V: TRBV30
size: .
D: TRBD1
DNA: TGTGCCTGGAGTGAGGGGGCGAACACTGATGCTTTCTTT
CDR3: CAWSEGANTDAFF

J: TRBJ2-1
V: TRBV14
size: few
D: TRBD2
DNA: TGTGCCAGCGGAACTAGCGGGAAGTACAATGAGCAGTTCTTC
CDR3: CASGTSGKYNEQFF

J: TRBJ2-3
V: TRBV7-9
size: .
D: .
DNA: TGTGCCAGCAGCCACCCTCTGGGGTCTAGCACGACAGATACGCAGTATTTT
CDR3: CASSHPLGSSTTDTQYF

J: TRBJ2-1
V: TRBV9
size: few
D: TRBD2
DNA: TGTGCCAGCAGCGTAATGGGGGACTACTACAATGAGCAGTTCTTC
CDR3: CASSVMGDYYNEQFF

J: TRBJ1-5
V: TRBV29-1
size: few
D: .
DNA: TGCAGCGTGGGAGGCGGGGACCGTGGTATGGCCCAGCATTTT
CDR3: CSVGGGDRGMAQHF

J: TRBJ1-1
V: TRBV6-1
size: .
D: .
DNA: TGTGCCAGCAGAGGCGGGGAACACACTGAAGCTTTCTTT
CDR3: CASRGGEHTEAFF

J: TRBJ1-6
V: TRBV5-1
size: .
D: .
DNA: TGCGCCAGCAGCTTGGACGGTGGCGCTTCACCCCTCCACTTT
CDR3: CASSLDGGASPLHF

J: TRBJ1-2
V: TRBV29-1
size: few
D: .
DNA: TGCAGCGTGTCGCCGAAACTAACCAACTATGGCTACACCTTC
CDR3: CSVSPKLTNYGYTF

J: TRBJ1-1
V: TRBV6-2/TRBV6-3
size: .
D: .
DNA: TGTGCCAGCAGTTACTCTGTTAGGGGGATGACCACTGAAGCTTTCTTT
CDR3: CASSYSVRGMTTEAFF

J: TRBJ1-6
V: TRBV30
size: .
D: .
DNA: TGTGCCTGGAGTGGGGGTTCACCCCCCCACTTT
CDR3: CAWSGGSPPHF

J: TRBJ2-1
V: TRBV7-9
size: few
D: TRBD2
DNA: TGTGCCAGCAGCTCGAGATATTTCGGGGGGGCCTACAATGAGCAGTTCTTC
CDR3: CASSSRYFGGAYNEQFF

J: TRBJ1-6
V: TRBV20-1
size: few
D: TRBD1
DNA: TGCAGTGCTAGACAGGGGGCTGCGAATTCACCCCTCCACTTT
CDR3: CSARQGAANSPLHF

J: TRBJ1-1
V: TRBV5-1
size: .
D: TRBD1
DNA: TGCGCCAGCAGGGGGACAGGGGGCTCCACTGAAGCTTTCTTT
CDR3: CASRGTGGSTEAFF

J: TRBJ1-2
V: TRBV3-1
size: few
D: .
DNA: TGTGCCAGCCGCTCCGGCTCGGTCGATGGCTACACCTTC
CDR3: CASRSGSVDGYTF

J: TRBJ2-4
V: TRBV27
size: .
D: TRBD1
DNA: TGTGCCAGCAGTCGGGACAGGGAAGGCGGGAATGAGCAGTACTTC
CDR3: CASSRDREGGNEQYF

J: TRBJ2-1
V: TRBV5-5
size: few
D: TRBD2
DNA: TGTGCCAGCAACTTCCGACAGGGGGTTCGAGGACTAGCGGGGATCAATGAGCAGTTCTTC
CDR3: CASNFRQGVRGLAGINEQFF

J: TRBJ1-6
V: TRBV5-1
size: few
D: TRBD1
DNA: TGCGCCAGCAGCGACAGGGGGCGCGGGAATAATTCACCCCTCCACTTT
CDR3: CASSDRGRGNNSPLHF

J: TRBJ1-4
V: TRBV14
size: .
D: .
DNA: TGTACCAGCAGTCCTCCGGGACGGCGGGTTGAAAAACTGTTTTTT
CDR3: CTSSPPGRRVEKLFF

J: TRBJ2-5
V: TRBV27
size: .
D: TRBD2
DNA: TGTGCCAGCAGTTTAAGGGCTAGCGGGGGGAACAATGAGCAGTACTTC
CDR3: CASSLRASGGNNEQYF

J: TRBJ2-4
V: TRBV2
size: .
D: .
DNA: TGTGCCAGCAGTGACCCACTAGAGCAGTACTTC
CDR3: CASSDPLEQYF

J: TRBJ2-1
V: TRBV9
size: .
D: .
DNA: TGTGCCAGCAGCGTAGAACATGAGCAGTTCTTC
CDR3: CASSVEHEQFF

J: TRBJ2-7
V: TRBV2
size: many
D: .
DNA: TGTGCCAGCAGTGAGATAGGTGGGGCTACCTACGAGCAGTACTTC
CDR3: CASSEIGGATYEQYF

J: TRBJ2-1
V: TRBV11-3
size: few
D: .
DNA: TGTGCCAGCAGCCCCTCCGTTAGGGATGAGCAGTTCTTC
CDR3: CASSPSVRDEQFF

J: TRBJ1-1
V: TRBV14
size: .
D: TRBD1
DNA: TGTGCCAGCAGCCAAGATAGGGGACAGATGAACACTGAAGCTTTCTTT
CDR3: CASSQDRGQMNTEAFF

J: TRBJ1-4
V: TRBV7-2
size: many
D: .
DNA: TGTGCCAGCAGCTTAGGGGCCGCAACTAATGAAAAACTGTTTTTT
CDR3: CASSLGAATNEKLFF

J: TRBJ1-2
V: TRBV7-2
size: .
D: .
DNA: TGTGCCAGCAGCTTAGAAGGGGGTCTGGGACCTACCTATGGCTACACCTTC
CDR3: CASSLEGGLGPTYGYTF

J: TRBJ2-5
V: TRBV6-6
size: .
D: .
DNA: TGTACCAGCAGTCCCCAGGGTTCCCAAGAGACCCAGTACTTC
CDR3: CTSSPQGSQETQYF

J: TRBJ2-7
V: TRBV2
size: few
D: .
DNA: TGTGCCAGCAGTGAAGAGGGGTGGGTCGAGCAGTACTTC
CDR3: CASSEEGWVEQYF

J: TRBJ2-3
V: TRBV9
size: .
D: .
DNA: TGTGCCAGCAGCGTAGGGAGTAGCCGACTCACAGATACGCAGTATTTT
CDR3: CASSVGSSRLTDTQYF

J: TRBJ2-3
V: TRBV7-9
size: .
D: TRBD2
DNA: TGTGCCAGCAGCTTTTCGGTAGCGGGAAACACAGATACGCAGTATTTT
CDR3: CASSFSVAGNTDTQYF

J: TRBJ2-3
V: TRBV28
size: few
D: .
DNA: TGTGCCAGCAGTTTTGAGGTCTGGGGGAGCACAGATACGCAGTATTTT
CDR3: CASSFEVWGSTDTQYF

J: TRBJ1-2
V: TRBV29-1
size: few
D: .
DNA: TGCAGCGTTGTCGGGGGAACCTATGGCTACACCTTC
CDR3: CSVVGGTYGYTF

J: TRBJ2-1
V: TRBV14
size: .
D: TRBD2
DNA: TGTGCCAGCAGCCAAGTAAGGGGAATAGCGGGACCAAACAATGAGCAGTTCTTC
CDR3: CASSQVRGIAGPNNEQFF

J: TRBJ2-5
V: TRBV6-1
size: .
D: TRBD1
DNA: TGTGCCATCCCCTCAAGGTGGGACAGGTCCTTTTCGGAGCAGTACTTC
CDR3: CAIPSRWDRSFSEQYF

J: TRBJ2-5
V: TRBV6-4
size: .
D: TRBD2
DNA: TGTGCCAGCGGGACTAGAGAGACCCAGTACTTC
CDR3: CASGTRETQYF